This entry describes one TCR beta chain. Its target is not known. Data came from immunoSEQ multiplex PCR; TCRdb stores just in-frame clones and leaves some out. The sample has fewer than 1.4 million clones, 75% to 80% seen once. Germline CDR1 reads SGDLS; CDR2 reads YYNGEE. V was clipped by 4 bases and J by 5 bases, with 12 bases between them. The CDR3 is 14 residues long. These data are taken from a study of shared clonotypes between healthy human individuals. Overall study findings and caveats: Memory subsets had estimated richness that was generally smaller than that of naive subsets.

The V call is TRBV9, the J call TRBJ2-2; unclear D gene. The source material was memory CD4+ T cells from PBMCs. This sample's subset: CD45RA-negative fraction. The TCR was taken from a man between 18 and 35 years old in good health. Some clones in this sample may be carry-over from other donors' samples. CDR3 nucleotide sequence: TGTGCCAGCAGCCTTCTGGGTGGAACCGGGGAGCTGTTTTTT. Protein sequence: CASSLLGGTGELFF.